One and the same sample provided the 30 T cell receptor beta chains below, sequenced in a study of early T cells in non-severe SARS-CoV-2 infection. TCRdb itself ran the 5' RACE reads through MiXCR, one entry per CDR3 protein. Of fewer than 55,000 distinct CDR3 sequences listed, about 4% are singletons. Sequencing was done on a sample of whole blood. These receptors were taken from an adult who was a healthcare worker with PCR-confirmed SARS-CoV-2 infection or an uninfected control (not recorded which).

This clonotype was recorded at least ten times. The gene calls are TRBV7-9 and TRBJ2-1; no definite D call. Germline loops: CDR1 SEHNR, CDR2 FQNEAQ (reference sequence). The ends were cut back, 1 base at V and 4 bases at J, with 11 bases in the middle. The CDR3 is 15 residues long. In nucleotides, the CDR3 is TGTGCCAGCAGCTTAGGCGAAAAAGAATACAATGAGCAGTTCTTC. It specifies CASSLGEKEYNEQFF.

This clonotype was recorded many times. This chain connects TRBV2 to TRBJ2-2; 11 bases align to TRBD2. In germline, CDR1 is SNHLY, CDR2 FYNNEI. The V segment lost 6 bases and the J segment 3 bases; nucleotides outside the gene matches: 6. The CDR3 is made up of 16 amino acids. DNA of the CDR3: TGTGCCAGCAGGGTTACTAGCGGGAGTTACACCGGGGAGCTGTTTTTT. This encodes CASRVTSGSYTGELFF.

The chain carries TRBV12-3 or TRBV12-4 and TRBJ1-1, with 7 nucleotides matching TRBD1. J gave up 6 bases and V 6 bases, and 10 bases lay outside the gene matches. The CDR3 has 14 amino acids. The CDR3 region is CASSSRGGEAEAFF. The CDR3 DNA follows: TGTGCCAGCAGCTCGAGAGGGGGCGAGGCTGAAGCTTTCTTT.

This clonotype was detected many times. The rearrangement uses TRBV4-1 and TRBJ2-3; 9 nucleotides line up with TRBD2. The V segment lost 0 bases and the J segment 0 bases; nucleotides outside the gene matches: 10. Germline V gene data show CDR1 as MGHRA and CDR2 as YSYEKL. CDR3 length: 19 amino acids. CDR3 bases: TGCGCCAGCAGCCAAGATATGAGCGGGGGGCCATCGAGCACAGATACGCAGTATTTT. Its protein is CASSQDMSGGPSSTDTQYF.

The table lists this clonotype with many counts. The genes are TRBV30 and TRBJ1-6; 9 positions match TRBD1. Trimming at V came to 7 bases and at J to 6 bases, leaving 7 bases not matched to a gene. CDR1 is GTSNPN and CDR2 is SVGIG in the germline V gene (reference sequence). CDR3 size: 14 residues. CDR3 in amino acids: CAFDRTGVNSPLHF. Written as DNA, the CDR3 is TGTGCCTTCGACAGGACAGGGGTTAATTCACCCCTCCACTTT.

This clonotype appeared many times. The genes are TRBV5-4 and TRBJ2-1; tentatively, D is TRBD2 (5 bases). CDR1 and CDR2 (germline): SGHNT, YYREEE (reference sequence). V was clipped by 5 bases and J by 1 base, with 22 bases between them. The CDR3 is 18 residues long. The CDR3 DNA reads TGTGCCAGCAGTTCGCTCCCCCCCGGACTCACTTCCTACAATGAGCAGTTCTTC. It codes for CASSSLPPGLTSYNEQFF.

Turning to this clonotype: A read error is possible here, since a much larger clone lies one base away. The chain carries TRBV12-3 or TRBV12-4 and TRBJ2-3; D unresolved. The CDR3 covers 14 residues. V was pared by 4 bases and J by 6 bases, with 14 bases between. CDR3 DNA: TGTGCCAGCAGTTGGCCGGCGGTAGGGGATACGCAGTATTTT. This translates into CASSWPAVGDTQYF.

This clonotype was detected many times. The V gene is TRBV27, the J gene TRBJ1-3; the D gene is possibly TRBD1 (6 bases). Between the trimmed V and J ends, which lost 6 bases and 0 bases, there was a span of 12 bases. The germline V gene encodes CDR1 MNHEY and CDR2 SMNVEV (reference sequence). CDR3 length: 15 residues. CDR3 sequence reads: CASSLDSYSGNTIYF. CDR3 in DNA: TGTGCCAGCAGCCTGGACAGCTACTCTGGAAACACCATATATTTT.

This clonotype was recorded at least ten times. The rearrangement uses TRBV7-9 and TRBJ2-7; unclear D gene. The CDR3 runs 15 residues. V shed 1 base and J shed 0 bases, with 10 bases lying between them. CDR1 and CDR2 (germline): SEHNR, FQNEAQ (reference sequence). The CDR3: CASSLGGQLSYEQYF. CDR3 DNA: TGTGCCAGCAGCTTAGGCGGTCAGCTCTCCTACGAGCAGTACTTC. Full variable domain (remainder filled in from reference TRBV7-9 and TRBJ2-7): DTGVSQNPRHKITKRGQNVTFRCDPISEHNRLYWYRQTLGQGPEFLTYFQNEAQLEKSRLLSDRFSAERPKGSFSTLEIQRTEQGDSAMYLCASSLGGQLSYEQYFGPGTRLTVT.

This clonotype was counted at least ten times. The V and J genes are TRBV29-1 and TRBJ2-7, with TRBD2 matching over 7 bases. The CDR3 has 12 residues. V lost 6 bases to trimming and J lost 1 base; unmatched junction nucleotides: 3. Germline V gives CDR1 SQVTM, CDR2 ANQGSEA. The DNA of the CDR3 is TGCAGCGTCTTTAGCGGGTCCTACGAGCAGTACTTC. This translates into CSVFSGSYEQYF.

This clonotype was observed a few times. J is TRBJ2-5 and V is TRBV24-1; 7 bases map to TRBD1. This CDR3 comprises 13 residues. V gave up 9 bases and J gave up 1 base; unmatched junction bases: 4. Germline CDR1 reads KGHDR; CDR2 reads SFDVKD. CDR3 protein: CATLQGSQETQYF. In DNA form, the CDR3 reads TGTGCCACCCTACAGGGGTCCCAAGAGACCCAGTACTTC.

V usage is TRBV19 and J usage is TRBJ1-5; D is perhaps TRBD1 (5 bases). Germline assignment: CDR1 LNHDA and CDR2 SQIVND (reference sequence). The CDR3 contains 15 residues. V was pared by 3 bases and J by 0 bases, with 9 bases between. The CDR3 nucleotides read TGTGCCAGTAGTATGGGACTCGCTAGCAATCAGCCCCAGCATTTT. Protein: CASSMGLASNQPQHF.

In its sample, this clonotype was seen many times. The chain carries TRBV14 and TRBJ2-3; D may be TRBD2 (6 bases). The CDR3 extends over 16 amino acids. V shed 4 bases and J shed 3 bases, with 17 bases lying between them. The germline gives CDR1 SGHDN, CDR2 FVKESK. As DNA, the CDR3 is TGTGCCAGCAGCCCCAAGGTTTGGCGGGGTACAGATACGCAGTATTTT. Its protein product is CASSPKVWRGTDTQYF.

This sequence joins TRBV5-5 and TRBJ1-1, with D perhaps matching TRBD1 (5 bases). Germline-derived CDR1 and CDR2 are SGHKS and YYEKEE (reference sequence). The CDR3 contains 15 residues. Trimming cost V 3 bases and J 4 bases, with 16 bases left between them. CDR3 in amino acids: CASSSAVTRGTEAFF. The CDR3 region has the DNA TGTGCCAGCAGCTCGGCGGTGACGAGGGGCACTGAAGCTTTCTTT.

This clonotype was seen ten or more times. The rearrangement joins TRBV11-2 to TRBJ1-1, with D possibly matching TRBD1 (5 bases). V gave up 0 bases and J gave up 4 bases, with 9 bases separating them. The CDR3 totals 14 residues. CDR1 is SGHAT and CDR2 is FQNNGV in the germline V gene. In nucleotides, the CDR3 is TGTGCCAGCAGCTTAGATGGGGGATTCACTGAAGCTTTCTTT. This encodes CASSLDGGFTEAFF.

This clonotype was seen ten or more times. This rearrangement joins TRBV2 to TRBJ1-2; the match to TRBD1 covers 7 bases. The CDR3 loop spans 15 amino acids. Germline CDR1 SNHLY, CDR2 FYNNEI. The V gene end was trimmed by 0 bases and the J gene end by 5 bases; junction bases not matched to a gene: 6. This CDR3 reads CASSEAGPGGYGYTF. The CDR3 coding sequence is TGTGCCAGCAGTGAAGCGGGCCCAGGGGGGTATGGCTACACCTTC.

This clonotype showed up many times. The chain recombines TRBV7-9 with TRBJ2-1; D is perhaps TRBD1 or TRBD2 (7 bases each). Germline-derived CDR1 and CDR2 are SEHNR and FQNEAQ (reference sequence). The length of the CDR3 is 14 residues. V was cut by 5 bases and J by 12 bases, with 20 bases left in between. The CDR3 DNA reads as TGTGCCAGCAGCCGGGGGGACAGTAAAGTTCTGCAGTTCTTC. Its protein product is CASSRGDSKVLQFF.

This clonotype was counted ten times or more. The rearrangement links TRBV7-6 to TRBJ2-2; D unclear. CDR1 and CDR2 (germline): SGHVS, FNYEAQ. V lost 0 bases to trimming and J lost 0 bases, with 8 bases between them. This CDR3 has 16 amino acids. CDR3 sequence: CASSLAIGANTGELFF. DNA of the CDR3: TGTGCCAGCAGCTTAGCGATCGGAGCGAACACCGGGGAGCTGTTTTTT.

The sample holds many counts of this clonotype. The genes are TRBV5-1 and TRBJ1-5; D is possibly TRBD1 (5 bases). CDR1 is SGHRS and CDR2 is YFSETQ in the germline V gene. This CDR3 has 15 residues. V was trimmed by 0 bases and J by 5 bases, leaving 12 bases between them. CDR3 residues: CASSLEGRVDQPQHF. The CDR3, as DNA: TGCGCCAGCAGCTTGGAGGGCAGGGTCGATCAGCCCCAGCATTTT.

This clonotype was seen ten or more times. The chain links TRBV7-9 to TRBJ2-7; 7 bases are a match to TRBD2. V lost 0 bases to trimming and J lost 0 bases; unmatched junction nucleotides: 5. Germline CDR1 SEHNR, CDR2 FQNEAQ (reference sequence). This CDR3 comprises 16 residues. CDR3 in amino acids: CASSLAQGGLSYEQYF. CDR3 bases: TGTGCCAGCAGCTTAGCGCAGGGAGGGCTCTCCTACGAGCAGTACTTC.

This clonotype showed up many times. The CDR3 DNA sequence: TGTGCCAGCAGCTCCTTCTCCGGGACTAGCGGGGCGGTTCAGTTCTTC. It codes for CASSSFSGTSGAVQFF. The chain has TRBV7-2 and TRBJ2-1; 13 bases agree with TRBD2. V gave up 4 bases and J gave up 13 bases; unmatched junction bases: 13. This CDR3 has 16 residues. Germline loops: CDR1 SGHTA, CDR2 FQGNSA.

The chain uses TRBV6-1 and TRBJ1-1, with a weak D call TRBD1 (6 bases). Trimming removed 7 bases from V and 0 bases from J, with 12 bases in between. Germline assignment: CDR1 MNHNS and CDR2 SASEGT. The CDR3 has 14 amino acids. As DNA, the CDR3 is TGTGCCAGCAAACAGGGTAGCATGAACACTGAAGCTTTCTTT. Translated: CASKQGSMNTEAFF.

As regards this clonotype: One base away lies a much larger clone, so this may be a sequencing read error. This chain connects TRBV12-3 or TRBV12-4 to TRBJ2-5, with 7 positions matching TRBD1. V trimming: 6 bases; J trimming: 3 bases; junction bases outside the gene matches: 1. The CDR3 is made up of 12 amino acids. The CDR3 DNA sequence: TGTGCCAGCAGGGGGACAGAAGAGACCCAGTACTTC. Amino acids: CASRGTEETQYF.

At least ten counts were recorded for this clonotype. This chain links TRBV19 with TRBJ2-7, with 7 bases aligning to TRBD1. CDR3 length equals 14 residues. Germline values: CDR1 LNHDA, CDR2 SQIVND (reference sequence). V dropped 5 bases and J dropped 6; count of bases not matched to a gene: 10. The chain's CDR3 is CASSPGTVTSEQYF. CDR3 DNA sequence: TGTGCCAGTAGTCCAGGGACAGTAACAAGCGAGCAGTACTTC.

This clonotype was observed at least ten times. The chain is built from TRBV19 and TRBJ1-4; no firm D call. Germline loops: CDR1 LNHDA, CDR2 SQIVND (reference sequence). The V end was cut by 7 bases, the J end by 8 bases, with 17 bases between. CDR3 length equals 14 residues. The chain's CDR3 is CASTQVLEDEKLFF. CDR3 DNA: TGTGCCAGTACCCAAGTTCTAGAGGACGAAAAACTGTTTTTT.

V is TRBV4-1 and J is TRBJ1-5, with no clear D. This CDR3 has 12 amino acids. Germline loops: CDR1 MGHRA, CDR2 YSYEKL. The V gene lost 0 bases and the J gene lost 9 bases, with 6 bases spanning the gap. In nucleotides, the CDR3 is TGCGCCAGCAGCCAAGATGGTCCGCCCCAGCATTTT. The encoded protein is CASSQDGPPQHF.

This clonotype was observed at least ten times. The chain links TRBV10-1 to TRBJ2-1; 10 nucleotides line up with TRBD2. The J segment lost 6 bases and the V segment lost 0 bases, leaving 5 bases of the junction unmatched. This CDR3 is 16 amino acids long. Germline V gene lookup returns CDR1 WNHNN and CDR2 SYGVQD (reference sequence). CDR3: CASSESRTSGLNEQFF. The DNA for the CDR3 is TGCGCCAGCAGTGAGTCGAGGACTAGCGGCCTCAATGAGCAGTTCTTC.

The table lists this clonotype with many counts. CDR3 bases: TGTGCCAGCAGCCCCAACCCTGAGACAGGGAACACTGAAGCTTTCTTT. Encoded protein: CASSPNPETGNTEAFF. The rearrangement joins TRBV5-4 to TRBJ1-1, with D tentatively TRBD1 (6 bases). The CDR3 has 16 amino acids. The V gene lost 4 bases and the J gene lost 1 base, with 17 bases spanning the gap. Germline lookup yields CDR1 SGHNT and CDR2 YYREEE (reference sequence). The full variable domain, completed using reference TRBV5-4 and TRBJ1-1, is ETGVTQSPTHLIKTRGQQVTLRCSSQSGHNTVSWYQQALGQGPQFIFQYYREEENGRGNFPPRFSGLQFPNYSSELNVNALELDDSALYLCASSPNPETGNTEAFFGQGTRLTVV.

In this sample, this clonotype turned up a few times. V usage is TRBV7-6 and J usage is TRBJ2-5, with a tentative D call TRBD2 (5 bases). Germline V CDR1 and CDR2: SGHVS, FNYEAQ. The CDR3 has 15 amino acids. V lost 1 base, J lost 1 base, and 10 bases lay in between. This CDR3 reads CASSLDQDSQETQYF. CDR3 sequence (DNA): TGTGCCAGCAGCTTAGATCAGGACTCCCAAGAGACCCAGTACTTC.

This clonotype was observed a handful of times. The V and J genes are TRBV18 and TRBJ1-2; D remains unclear. Germline V gene data show CDR1 as KGHSH and CDR2 as LQKENI. The CDR3 loop spans 13 amino acids. V lost 4 bases and J 1 base, leaving 7 bases between the germline ends. The CDR3 nucleotides are TGTGCCAGCTCACAGGGATTTAACTATGGCTACACCTTC. Protein sequence: CASSQGFNYGYTF.